This is a list of T cell receptor beta chains from one sample in a study of T cell responses to AZD1222 COVID-19 vaccine. Clones were sequenced by immunoSEQ multiplex PCR, and TCRdb holds only the in-frame ones, with some missing. Of about 140,000 clones in the sample, about nine tenths were seen once. This specimen consisted of peripheral blood, obtained on day 0 of AZD1222 vaccination. Receptors originate from an adult in good health. The CDR3 runs from the conserved cysteine through the conserved F or W.

j_gene,v_gene,CDR3aa
TRBJ1-2,TRBV9,CASSVDRNDGYTF
TRBJ1-5,TRBV10-3,CAIRPGQGDYQPQHF
TRBJ2-2,TRBV9,CASSAPGTTLTGELFF
TRBJ1-2,TRBV18,CASSLKTGQPYGYTF
TRBJ2-1,TRBV27,CASRILAGAYNEQFF
TRBJ1-1,TRBV6-1,CASRGQAFMNTEAFF
TRBJ2-5,TRBV6-5,CASSGGSGETQYF
TRBJ1-5,TRBV30,CAWSLGLSNQPQHF
TRBJ2-6,TRBV7-2,CASSLVIGGANVLTF
TRBJ1-1,TRBV5-1,CASSSQTNTEAFF
TRBJ2-3,TRBV19,CASKQGGTDTQYF
TRBJ1-4,TRBV12-3/TRBV12-4,CASSTGGEKLFF
TRBJ1-2,TRBV6-4,CASSDTGRDREFGLYGYTF
TRBJ2-6,TRBV19,CATAPGPSSGANVLTF
TRBJ1-4,TRBV10-3,CATAGQGGEKLFF
TRBJ2-7,TRBV7-6,CASSLEEGELAYEQYF
TRBJ1-1,TRBV18,CASSPERGVNTEAFF
TRBJ2-3,TRBV3-1/TRBV3-2,CASVRGGTDTQYF
TRBJ1-2,TRBV6-5,CASYAGGNYGYTF
TRBJ1-1,TRBV19,CASSPNRGPMNTEAFF
TRBJ1-5,TRBV19,CASRGLYHLSNQPQHF
TRBJ1-2,TRBV13,CASSLFGARGYTF
TRBJ2-5,TRBV6-5,CASSYSMSAGETQYF
TRBJ1-5,TRBV18,CASSRGRQGIDQPQHF
TRBJ2-1,TRBV6-4,CASSDGTSGNEQFF
TRBJ1-1,TRBV29-1,CSVAETGGLTEAFF
TRBJ2-3,TRBV30,CAWSPVRDTQYF
TRBJ2-7,TRBV7-9,CASSLAGGRAYEQYF
TRBJ2-1,TRBV13,CASSLGLRTRVEQFF